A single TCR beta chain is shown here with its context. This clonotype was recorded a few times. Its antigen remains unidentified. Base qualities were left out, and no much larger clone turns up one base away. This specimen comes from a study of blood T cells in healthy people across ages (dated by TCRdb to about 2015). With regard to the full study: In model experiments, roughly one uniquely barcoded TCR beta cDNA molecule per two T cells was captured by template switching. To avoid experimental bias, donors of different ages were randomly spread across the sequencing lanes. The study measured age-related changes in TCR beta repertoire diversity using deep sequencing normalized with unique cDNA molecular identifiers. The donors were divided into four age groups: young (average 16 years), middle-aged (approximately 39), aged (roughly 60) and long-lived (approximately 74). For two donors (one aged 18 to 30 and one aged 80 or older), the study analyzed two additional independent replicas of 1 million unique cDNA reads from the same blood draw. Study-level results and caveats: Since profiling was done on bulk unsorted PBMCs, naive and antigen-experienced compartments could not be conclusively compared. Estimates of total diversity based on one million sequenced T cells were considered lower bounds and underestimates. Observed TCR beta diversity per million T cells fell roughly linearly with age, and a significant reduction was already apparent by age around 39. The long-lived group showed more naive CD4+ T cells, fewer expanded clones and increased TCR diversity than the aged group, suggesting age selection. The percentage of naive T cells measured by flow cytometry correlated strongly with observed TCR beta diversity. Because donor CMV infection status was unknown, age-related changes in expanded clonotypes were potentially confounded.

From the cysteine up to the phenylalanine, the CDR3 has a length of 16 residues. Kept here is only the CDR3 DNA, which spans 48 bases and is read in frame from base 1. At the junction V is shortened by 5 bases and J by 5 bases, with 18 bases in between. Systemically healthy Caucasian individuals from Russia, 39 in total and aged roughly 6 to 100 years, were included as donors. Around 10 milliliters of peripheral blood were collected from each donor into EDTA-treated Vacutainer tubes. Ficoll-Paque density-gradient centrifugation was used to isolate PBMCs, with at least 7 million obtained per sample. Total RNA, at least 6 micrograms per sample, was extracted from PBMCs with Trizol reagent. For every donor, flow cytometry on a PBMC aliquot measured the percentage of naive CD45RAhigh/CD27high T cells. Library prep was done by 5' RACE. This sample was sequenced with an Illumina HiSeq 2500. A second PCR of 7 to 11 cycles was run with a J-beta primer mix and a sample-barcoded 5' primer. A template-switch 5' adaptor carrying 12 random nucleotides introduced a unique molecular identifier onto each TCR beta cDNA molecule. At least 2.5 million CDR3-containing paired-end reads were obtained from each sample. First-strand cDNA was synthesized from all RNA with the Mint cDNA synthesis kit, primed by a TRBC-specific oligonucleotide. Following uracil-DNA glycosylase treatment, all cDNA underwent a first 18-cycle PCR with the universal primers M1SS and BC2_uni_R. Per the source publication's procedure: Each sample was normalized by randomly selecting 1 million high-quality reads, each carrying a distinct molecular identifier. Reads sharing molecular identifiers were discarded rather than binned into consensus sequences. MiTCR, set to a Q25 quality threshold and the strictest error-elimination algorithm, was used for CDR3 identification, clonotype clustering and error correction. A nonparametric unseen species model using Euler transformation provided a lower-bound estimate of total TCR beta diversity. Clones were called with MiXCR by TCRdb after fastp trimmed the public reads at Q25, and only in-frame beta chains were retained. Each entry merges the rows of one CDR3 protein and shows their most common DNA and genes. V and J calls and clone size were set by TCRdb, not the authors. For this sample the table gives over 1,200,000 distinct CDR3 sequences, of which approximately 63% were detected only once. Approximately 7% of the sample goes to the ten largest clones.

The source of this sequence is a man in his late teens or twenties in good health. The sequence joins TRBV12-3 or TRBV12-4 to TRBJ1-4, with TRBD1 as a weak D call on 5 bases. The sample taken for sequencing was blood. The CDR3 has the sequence CASSTFRGIQNEKLFF. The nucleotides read TGTGCCAGCAGTACATTCCGGGGGATTCAAAATGAAAAACTGTTTTTT.